This TCR beta chain was captured in a study of HIV-infected patients and healthy controls. On the study more broadly: No general T-cell lymphocytopenia was present, and per-chain CDR3 totals resembled those of controls.

This CDR3 is 13 amino acids long. CDR1 SQVTM and CDR2 ANQGSEA come from the germline V gene. V lost 7 bases to trimming and J lost 4 bases, with 14 bases between them. Roughly three months, about 14 weeks, into antiretroviral therapy, follow-up blood was collected. No cell fractionation was done, so the repertoire covers all unsorted peripheral blood T cells. Study-level results: During therapy, HIV-associated CDR3s fell significantly in frequency, while CMV-associated CDR3s did not change significantly.

Ten or more counts support this clonotype. The target antigen is unknown. Alpha and beta constant-region primers primed reverse transcription of around 0.5 ug RNA. Alpha and beta chain libraries were made separately by chain-specific third strand synthesis with multiplexing indices. Priming off the SP2 site generated the second strand. TCRdb recomputed calls from the 5' RACE reads with MiXCR, one row per CDR3 protein. The sample records 15,000 to 20,000 distinct CDR3 sequences, about 8.7% being singletons. This TCR derives from an adult with HIV infection. This rearrangement joins TRBV29-1 to TRBJ1-5, with a tentative D call TRBD1 (6 bases). This specimen consisted of blood, obtained during antiretroviral therapy. The CDR3 DNA follows: TGCAGCGCCGCAGGGGCGGGGAATCAGCCCCAGCATTTT. As protein: CSAAGAGNQPQHF.